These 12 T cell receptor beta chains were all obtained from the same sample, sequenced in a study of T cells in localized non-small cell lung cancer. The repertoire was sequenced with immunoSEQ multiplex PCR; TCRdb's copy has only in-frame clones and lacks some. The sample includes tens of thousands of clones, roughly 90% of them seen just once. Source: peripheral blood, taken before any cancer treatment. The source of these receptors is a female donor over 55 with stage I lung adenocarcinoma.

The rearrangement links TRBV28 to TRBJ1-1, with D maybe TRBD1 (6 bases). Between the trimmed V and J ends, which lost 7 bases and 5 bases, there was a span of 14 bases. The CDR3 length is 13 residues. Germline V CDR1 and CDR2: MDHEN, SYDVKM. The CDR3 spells CASNSVDRTEAFF. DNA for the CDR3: TGTGCCAGCAATTCTGTCGACAGGACTGAAGCTTTCTTT.

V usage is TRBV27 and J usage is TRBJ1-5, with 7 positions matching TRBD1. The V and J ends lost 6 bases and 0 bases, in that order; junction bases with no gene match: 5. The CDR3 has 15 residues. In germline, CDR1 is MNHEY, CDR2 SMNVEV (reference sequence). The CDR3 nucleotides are TGTGCCAGCAGAACAGGGGTCAATAGCAATCAGCCCCAGCATTTT. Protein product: CASRTGVNSNQPQHF.

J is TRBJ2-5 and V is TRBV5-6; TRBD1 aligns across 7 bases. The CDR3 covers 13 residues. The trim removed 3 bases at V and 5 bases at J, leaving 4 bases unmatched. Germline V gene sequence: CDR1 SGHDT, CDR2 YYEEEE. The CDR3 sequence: CASSYSRGETQYF. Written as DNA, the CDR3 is TGTGCCAGCAGCTACTCCAGGGGGGAGACCCAGTACTTC. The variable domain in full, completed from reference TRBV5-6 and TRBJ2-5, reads DAGVTQSPTHLIKTRGQQVTLRCSPKSGHDTVSWYQQALGQGPQFIFQYYEEEERQRGNFPDRFSGHQFPNYSSELNVNALLLGDSALYLCASSYSRGETQYFGPGTRLLVL.

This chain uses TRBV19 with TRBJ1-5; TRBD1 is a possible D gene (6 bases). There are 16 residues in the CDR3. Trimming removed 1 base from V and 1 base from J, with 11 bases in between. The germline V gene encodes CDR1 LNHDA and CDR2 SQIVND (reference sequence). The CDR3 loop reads CASSIARGASNQPQHF. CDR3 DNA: TGTGCCAGTAGTATAGCCCGGGGGGCAAGCAATCAGCCCCAGCATTTT.

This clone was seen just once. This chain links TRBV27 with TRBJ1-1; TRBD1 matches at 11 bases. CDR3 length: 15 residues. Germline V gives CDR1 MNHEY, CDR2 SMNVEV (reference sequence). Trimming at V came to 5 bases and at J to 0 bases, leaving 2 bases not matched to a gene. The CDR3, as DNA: TGTGCCAGCAGTCGGACAGGGGGCATGAACACTGAAGCTTTCTTT. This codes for CASSRTGGMNTEAFF.

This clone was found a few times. The CDR3: CASSGTGGRSPLHF. CDR3 in DNA: TGTGCCAGCAGTGGGACAGGGGGTCGGTCACCCCTCCACTTT. The chain couples TRBV2 to TRBJ1-6, with 10 bases lining up with TRBD1. This CDR3 comprises 14 residues. Per the germline V gene, CDR1 is SNHLY and CDR2 is FYNNEI. Germline trimming cut 4 bases from V and 10 bases from J; bases unmatched to any gene: 4.

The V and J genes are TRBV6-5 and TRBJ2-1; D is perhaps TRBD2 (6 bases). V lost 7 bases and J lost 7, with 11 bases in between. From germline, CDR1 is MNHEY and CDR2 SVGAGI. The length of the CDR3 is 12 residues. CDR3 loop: CASISAGNEQFF. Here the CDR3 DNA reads TGTGCCAGCATCTCGGCGGGAAATGAGCAGTTCTTC.

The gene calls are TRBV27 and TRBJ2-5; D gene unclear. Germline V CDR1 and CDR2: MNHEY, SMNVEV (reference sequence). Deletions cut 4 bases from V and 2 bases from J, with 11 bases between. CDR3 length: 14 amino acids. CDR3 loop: CASSSRGIQETQYF. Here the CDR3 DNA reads TGTGCCAGCAGTTCCCGAGGAATTCAAGAGACCCAGTACTTC.

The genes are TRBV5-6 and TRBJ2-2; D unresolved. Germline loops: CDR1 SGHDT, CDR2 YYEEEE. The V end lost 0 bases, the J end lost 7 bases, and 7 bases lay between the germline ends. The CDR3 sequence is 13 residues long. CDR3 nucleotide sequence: TGTGCCAGCAGCTTGGCCGGCGGCGGGGAGCTGTTTTTT. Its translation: CASSLAGGGELFF.

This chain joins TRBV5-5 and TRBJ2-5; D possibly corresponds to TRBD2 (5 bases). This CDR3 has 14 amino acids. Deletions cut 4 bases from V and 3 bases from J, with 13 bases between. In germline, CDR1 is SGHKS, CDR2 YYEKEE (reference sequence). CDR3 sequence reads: CASSPPGVEETQYF. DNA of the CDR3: TGTGCCAGCAGCCCTCCCGGGGTTGAAGAGACCCAGTACTTC. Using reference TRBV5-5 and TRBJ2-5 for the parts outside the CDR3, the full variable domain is DAGVTQSPTHLIKTRGQQVTLRCSPISGHKSVSWYQQVLGQGPQFIFQYYEKEERGRGNFPDRFSARQFPNYSSELNVNALLLGDSALYLCASSPPGVEETQYFGPGTRLLVL.

The CDR3 protein is CASSWGEGTDTQYF. Here the CDR3 DNA reads TGTGCCAGCAGCTGGGGGGAGGGCACAGATACGCAGTATTTT. V is TRBV5-6 and J is TRBJ2-3, with a possible D match to TRBD2 (6 bases). The V and J ends lost 3 bases and 1 base respectively, with 9 bases between them. Germline assignment: CDR1 SGHDT and CDR2 YYEEEE. This CDR3 is built from 14 residues. The whole variable domain, filled in from reference TRBV5-6 and TRBJ2-3, reads DAGVTQSPTHLIKTRGQQVTLRCSPKSGHDTVSWYQQALGQGPQFIFQYYEEEERQRGNFPDRFSGHQFPNYSSELNVNALLLGDSALYLCASSWGEGTDTQYFGPGTRLTVL.

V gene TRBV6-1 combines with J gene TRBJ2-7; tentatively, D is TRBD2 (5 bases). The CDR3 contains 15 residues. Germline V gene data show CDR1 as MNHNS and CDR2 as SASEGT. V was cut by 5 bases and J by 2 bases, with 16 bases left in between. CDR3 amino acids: CASSRETVGAYEQYF. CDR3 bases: TGTGCCAGCAGTAGAGAGACGGTGGGAGCCTACGAGCAGTACTTC.